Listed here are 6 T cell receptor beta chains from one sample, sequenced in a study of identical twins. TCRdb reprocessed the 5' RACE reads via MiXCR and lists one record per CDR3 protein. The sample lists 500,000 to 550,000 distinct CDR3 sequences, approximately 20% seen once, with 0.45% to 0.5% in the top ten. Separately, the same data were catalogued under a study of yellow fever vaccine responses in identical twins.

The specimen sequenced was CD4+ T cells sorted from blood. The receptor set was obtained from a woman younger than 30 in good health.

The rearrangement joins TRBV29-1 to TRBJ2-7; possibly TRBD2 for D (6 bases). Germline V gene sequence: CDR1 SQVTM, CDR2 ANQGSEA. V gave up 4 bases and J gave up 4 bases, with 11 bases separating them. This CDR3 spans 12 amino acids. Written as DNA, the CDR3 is TGCAGCGTTGGGGGGGAGGCATACGAGCAGTACTTC. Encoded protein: CSVGGEAYEQYF.

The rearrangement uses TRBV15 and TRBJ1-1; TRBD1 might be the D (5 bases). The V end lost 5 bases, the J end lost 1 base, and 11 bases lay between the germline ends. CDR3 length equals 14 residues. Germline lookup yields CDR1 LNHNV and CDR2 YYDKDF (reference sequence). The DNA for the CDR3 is TGTGCCACCAGCGGGACGAGGGGGAACACTGAAGCTTTCTTT. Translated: CATSGTRGNTEAFF. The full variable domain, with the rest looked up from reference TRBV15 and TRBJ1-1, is DAMVIQNPRYQVTQFGKPVTLSCSQTLNHNVMYWYQQKSSQAPKLLFHYYDKDFNNEADTPDNFQSRRPNTSFCFLDIRSPGLGDTAMYLCATSGTRGNTEAFFGQGTRLTVV.

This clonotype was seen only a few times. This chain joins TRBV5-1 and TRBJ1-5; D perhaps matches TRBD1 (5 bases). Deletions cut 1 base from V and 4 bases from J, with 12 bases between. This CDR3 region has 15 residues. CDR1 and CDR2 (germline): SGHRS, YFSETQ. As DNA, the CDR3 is TGCGCCAGCAGCTTGAAGGCGGGACCTAATCAGCCCCAGCATTTT. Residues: CASSLKAGPNQPQHF.

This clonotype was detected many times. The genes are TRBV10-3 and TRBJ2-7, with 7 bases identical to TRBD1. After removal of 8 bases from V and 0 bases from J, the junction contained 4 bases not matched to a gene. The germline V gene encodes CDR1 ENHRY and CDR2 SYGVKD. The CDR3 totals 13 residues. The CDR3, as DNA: TGTGCCATCGGACAGGACCGCTCCTACGAGCAGTACTTC. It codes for CAIGQDRSYEQYF.

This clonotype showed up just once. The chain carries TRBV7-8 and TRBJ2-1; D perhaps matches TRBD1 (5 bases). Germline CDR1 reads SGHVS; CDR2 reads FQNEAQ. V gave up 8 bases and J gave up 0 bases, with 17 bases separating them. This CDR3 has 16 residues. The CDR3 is CASGFPVGLSYNEQFF. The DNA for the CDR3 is TGTGCCAGCGGATTCCCAGTGGGGCTCTCCTACAATGAGCAGTTCTTC.

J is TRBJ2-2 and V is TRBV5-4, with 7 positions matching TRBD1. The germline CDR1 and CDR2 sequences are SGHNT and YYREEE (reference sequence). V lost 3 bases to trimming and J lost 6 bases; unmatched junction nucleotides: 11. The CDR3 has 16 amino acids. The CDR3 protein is CASSWTQGLYAGELFF. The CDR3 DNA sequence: TGTGCCAGCAGCTGGACACAGGGGTTATACGCCGGGGAGCTGTTTTTT.